The clone carrying this T cell receptor (beta chain) was detected only a few times. Its antigen is still unknown. Germline-derived CDR1 and CDR2 are SEHNR and FQNEAQ (reference sequence). J lost 8 bases, V lost 5 bases, and 9 bases had no gene match. The CDR3 runs to 15 residues. The TCRbeta library was prepared with unique molecular identifiers. MiXCR was run by TCRdb on the PCR reads, yielding one entry per CDR3 protein. The repertoire has over 400,000 distinct CDR3 sequences, about 45% of them found once; the top ten carry 27%. The data were obtained in a study of T-cell reconstitution after alpha-beta-depleted transplantation in children. General study findings and limits: The origin of alpha-beta T cells about two months after transplant was reportedly several hundred expanded graft clones. Most T-cell counts and diversity one year after the transplant came from T cells that were newly produced.

The clonotype comes from a girl between 2 and 10 years old with aplastic anemia, due to receive a stem cell transplant. V usage is TRBV7-9 and J usage is TRBJ2-1, with 10 bases matching TRBD1. The sequences come from PBMCs, collected before TCRalphabeta/CD19-depleted stem cell transplant. The CDR3, as DNA: TGTGCCAGCAGCCTGCCGGGACAGGGGCGCTATGAGCAGTTCTTC. As protein: CASSLPGQGRYEQFF.